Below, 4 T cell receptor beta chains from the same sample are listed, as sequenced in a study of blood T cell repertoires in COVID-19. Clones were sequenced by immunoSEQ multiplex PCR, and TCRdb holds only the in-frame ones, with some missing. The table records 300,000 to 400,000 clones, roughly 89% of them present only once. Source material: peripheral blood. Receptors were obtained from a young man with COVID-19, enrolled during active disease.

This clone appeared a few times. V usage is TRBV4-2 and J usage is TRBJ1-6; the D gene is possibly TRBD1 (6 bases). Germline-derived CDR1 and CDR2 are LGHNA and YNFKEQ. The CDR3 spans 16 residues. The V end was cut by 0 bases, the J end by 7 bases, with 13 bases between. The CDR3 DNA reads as TGTGCCAGCAGCCAAGAAACAGGGCAGGGGAATTCACCCCTCCACTTT. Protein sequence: CASSQETGQGNSPLHF.

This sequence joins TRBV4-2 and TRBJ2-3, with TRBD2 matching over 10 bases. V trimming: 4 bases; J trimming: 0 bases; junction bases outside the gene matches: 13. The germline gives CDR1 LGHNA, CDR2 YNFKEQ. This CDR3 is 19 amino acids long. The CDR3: CASSLRASGGVTSTDTQYF. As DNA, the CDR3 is TGTGCCAGCAGCCTCCGGGCTAGCGGGGGAGTTACAAGCACAGATACGCAGTATTTT.

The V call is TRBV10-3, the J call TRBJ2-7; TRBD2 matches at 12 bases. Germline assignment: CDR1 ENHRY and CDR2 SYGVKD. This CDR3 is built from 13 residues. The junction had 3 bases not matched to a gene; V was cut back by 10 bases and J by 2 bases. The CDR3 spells CASRTSGTYEQYF. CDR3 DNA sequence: TGTGCCAGCCGGACTAGCGGGACCTACGAGCAGTACTTC.

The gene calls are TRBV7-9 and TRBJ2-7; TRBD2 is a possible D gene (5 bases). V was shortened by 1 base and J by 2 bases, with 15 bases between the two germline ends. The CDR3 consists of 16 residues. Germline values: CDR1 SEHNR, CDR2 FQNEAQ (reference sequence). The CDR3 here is CASSLEILTGTYEQYF. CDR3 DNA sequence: TGTGCCAGCAGCTTAGAAATTCTAACGGGAACCTACGAGCAGTACTTC.